The next 17 T cell receptor beta chains were all read from a single sample in a study of neurological immune-mediated disorders (dated by TCRdb to about 2019). Library method: 5' RACE. These reads were obtained on an Illumina HiSeq 2500. The raw public data were reprocessed by TCRdb itself: fastp quality trimming at Q25, MiXCR clonotype calling, in-frame beta chains only. A single entry per CDR3 protein holds the most common genes and DNA from its merged rows. Counted in this sample were over 45,000 distinct CDR3 sequences; about 5% of them appeared once. Of the sample, approximately 1.5% is held by the ten largest clones. Input material: CD4+ T cells from blood. The origin of the receptors is a woman between 18 and 29 years old with multiple sclerosis.

The rearrangement joins TRBV20-1 to TRBJ1-2; no definite D call. This CDR3 has 13 residues. The germline gives CDR1 DFQATT, CDR2 SNEGSKA (reference sequence). The ends were cut back, 3 bases at V and 4 bases at J, with 12 bases in the middle. The CDR3 region has the DNA TGCAGTGCTAGTCTTGGTTCGTTCTATGGCTACACCTTC. Protein sequence: CSASLGSFYGYTF.

This clonotype has a count of ten or more. The DNA for the CDR3 is TGTGCCATCAGGGAACAGGGGGAGGATGGCTACACCTTC. The encoded protein is CAIREQGEDGYTF. V usage is TRBV10-3 and J usage is TRBJ1-2; the match to TRBD1 covers 8 bases. After removal of 6 bases from V and 6 bases from J, the junction contained 6 bases not matched to a gene. Germline V gene sequence: CDR1 ENHRY, CDR2 SYGVKD. There are 13 residues in the CDR3.

This clonotype was observed at least ten times. The genes are TRBV15 and TRBJ2-1; tentative D call: TRBD2 (5 bases). The CDR3 contains 12 residues. V shed 5 bases and J shed 4 bases, with 6 bases lying between them. Germline V gene data show CDR1 as LNHNV and CDR2 as YYDKDF (reference sequence). The CDR3 region is CATSEGYNEQFF. CDR3 in DNA: TGTGCCACCAGCGAGGGATACAATGAGCAGTTCTTC.

This clonotype was counted at least ten times. The DNA of the CDR3 is TGTGCCAGCAGCTTAAGGGCCGGGGGGTATGAGCAGTTCTTC. Translated: CASSLRAGGYEQFF. V gene TRBV7-6 combines with J gene TRBJ2-1; 7 bases agree with TRBD2. Germline assignment: CDR1 SGHVS and CDR2 FNYEAQ. The length of the CDR3 is 14 residues. Trimming cost V 2 bases and J 8 bases; bases outside gene matches: 6. The full variable domain, with the rest looked up from reference TRBV7-6 and TRBJ2-1, is GAGVSQSPRYKVTKRGQDVALRCDPISGHVSLYWYRQALGQGPEFLTYFNYEAQQDKSGLPNDRFSAERPEGSISTLTIQRTEQRDSAMYRCASSLRAGGYEQFFGPGTRLTVL.

This clonotype came up many times. The rearrangement joins TRBV7-2 to TRBJ2-6; the D gene is possibly TRBD2 (5 bases). The V gene's germline CDR1 is SGHTA and CDR2 FQGNSA. The CDR3 has 16 amino acids. The V end was cut by 1 base, the J end by 0 bases, with 7 bases between. This CDR3 reads CASSLVSGSGANVLTF. CDR3 DNA: TGTGCCAGCAGCTTAGTAAGCGGCTCTGGGGCCAACGTCCTGACTTTC. Complete variable domain (other parts from reference TRBV7-2 and TRBJ2-6): GAGVSQSPSNKVTEKGKDVELRCDPISGHTALYWYRQSLGQGLEFLIYFQGNSAPDKSGLPSDRFSAERTGGSVSTLTIQRTQQEDSAVYLCASSLVSGSGANVLTFGAGSRLTVL.

In its sample, this clonotype was seen many times. The genes are TRBV7-2 and TRBJ2-1; D is undetermined. Trimming shortened V by 3 bases and J by 9 bases, and 15 bases separated the two germline ends. The CDR3 consists of 14 residues. Germline V gene sequence: CDR1 SGHTA, CDR2 FQGNSA. The CDR3 region has the DNA TGTGCCAGCAGCTTCACGGAAGGCCTACGTGAGCAGTTCTTC. Translation gives CASSFTEGLREQFF.

This clonotype was observed at least ten times. The chain employs TRBV5-5 and TRBJ1-6, with 10 positions matching TRBD1. The V gene's germline CDR1 is SGHKS and CDR2 YYEKEE (reference sequence). The trim removed 3 bases at V and 9 bases at J, leaving 6 bases unmatched. The CDR3 has 15 amino acids. Here the CDR3 reads CASSSGQGVGSPLHF. In nucleotides, the CDR3 is TGTGCCAGCAGCTCTGGACAGGGGGTGGGTTCACCCCTCCACTTT.

This clonotype has at least ten counts. The genes are TRBV5-1 and TRBJ2-1; 8 bases map to TRBD1. The V gene's germline CDR1 is SGHRS and CDR2 YFSETQ. The trim removed 0 bases at V and 6 bases at J, leaving 20 bases unmatched. The CDR3 spans 20 residues. As DNA, the CDR3 is TGCGCCAGCAGCTTGGAGGGGCAGGGGGCGGTTGGACGGGGGATCAATGAGCAGTTCTTC. Protein sequence: CASSLEGQGAVGRGINEQFF.

This clonotype was seen many times. The chain has TRBV19 and TRBJ1-1, with D unresolved. This CDR3 spans 13 amino acids. Germline lookup yields CDR1 LNHDA and CDR2 SQIVND (reference sequence). Trimming cost V 4 bases and J 3 bases, with 9 bases left between them. CDR3 nucleotide sequence: TGTGCCAGTAGTAAAGGTGGGGACACTGAAGCTTTCTTT. Protein: CASSKGGDTEAFF.

This clonotype is classed as medium-sized. The genes are TRBV10-3 and TRBJ2-1, with a weak D call TRBD1 (6 bases). CDR3 size: 14 residues. Trimming removed 5 bases from V and 6 bases from J, with 14 bases in between. Germline CDR1 and CDR2: ENHRY and SYGVKD. The CDR3 is CAISSRQDPNEQFF. The DNA for the CDR3 is TGTGCCATCAGTAGCAGACAGGACCCCAATGAGCAGTTCTTC.

This clonotype was recorded at least ten times. CDR3 sequence (DNA): TGTGCCAGCAGTAATTTACAGGGGGGTTACAATGAGCAGTTCTTC. Amino acids: CASSNLQGGYNEQFF. J is TRBJ2-1 and V is TRBV25-1, with TRBD1 identical over 8 bases. Trimming took 5 bases from V and 4 from J; bases not matched to a gene: 7. CDR3 length: 15 amino acids. CDR1 and CDR2 from the germline V gene are MGHDK and SYGVNS.

In its sample, this clonotype was seen many times. This chain joins TRBV5-1 and TRBJ2-1; maybe TRBD1 (6 bases). The V end was cut by 4 bases, the J end by 4 bases, with 18 bases between. Germline CDR1 reads SGHRS; CDR2 reads YFSETQ. This CDR3 comprises 16 residues. Here the CDR3 reads CASSLSTGSVYNEQFF. As DNA, the CDR3 is TGCGCCAGCAGCCTATCGACAGGATCTGTATACAATGAGCAGTTCTTC.

This clonotype showed up many times. V usage is TRBV29-1 and J usage is TRBJ1-5; D gene ambiguous. Per germline, CDR1 SQVTM and CDR2 ANQGSEA. There are 12 residues in the CDR3. V lost 2 bases to trimming and J lost 9 bases, with 11 bases between them. The CDR3 DNA is TGCAGCGTTGAATCCGGGGTGGGGCCCCAGCATTTT. This sequence encodes CSVESGVGPQHF.

This clonotype was found many times. The chain recombines TRBV20-1 with TRBJ2-6; 8 bases map to TRBD2. This CDR3 contains 18 residues. CDR1 and CDR2 (germline): DFQATT, SNEGSKA (reference sequence). The ends lost 5 bases at V and 0 bases at J; junction bases unmatched: 12. Written as DNA, the CDR3 is TGCAGTGCTCCGCGGAGCGGGAGATTGGCCTCTGGGGCCAACGTCCTGACTTTC. Its translation: CSAPRSGRLASGANVLTF.

This clonotype occurred many times. This chain links TRBV6-2 or TRBV6-3 with TRBJ2-7; D not resolved. Per the germline V gene, CDR1 is MNHEY and CDR2 is SVGEGT. The CDR3 covers 13 residues. The ends were cut back, 4 bases at V and 3 bases at J, with 10 bases in the middle. The CDR3 reads CASSSPRNYEQYF. CDR3 nucleotide sequence: TGTGCCAGCAGTTCTCCCCGAAACTACGAGCAGTACTTC.

There are many counts of this clonotype. This sequence joins TRBV10-3 and TRBJ1-1; 11 bases are shared with TRBD1. This CDR3 comprises 13 residues. Germline trimming cut 10 bases from V and 5 bases from J; bases unmatched to any gene: 6. Germline loops: CDR1 ENHRY, CDR2 SYGVKD. The CDR3 reads CATGQGASTEAFF. The CDR3 coding sequence is TGTGCCACCGGACAGGGGGCGAGTACTGAAGCTTTCTTT.

This clonotype has a count of ten or more. The chain is built from TRBV7-6 and TRBJ2-5; D uncertain. CDR3 length: 15 residues. Trimming removed 1 base at V and 2 bases at J, with 11 bases between. The V gene's germline CDR1 is SGHVS and CDR2 FNYEAQ. The CDR3 coding sequence is TGTGCCAGCAGCTTAGTAGGTCCTCTGCAAGAGACCCAGTACTTC. Translating gives CASSLVGPLQETQYF.